The sample holds many counts of the clone carrying this TCR beta chain. Its antigen is not identified. The data are from a study of early T cells in non-severe SARS-CoV-2 infection. Study-level results: VDJdb matching skewed toward anti-spike CD8 responses, missing private and CD4 specificities.

Molecules of cDNA were individually given unique molecular identifiers that were attached to them. Each CDR3 protein is one row after TCRdb ran MiXCR on the 5' RACE reads. The sample records more than 20,000 distinct CDR3 sequences, over 3.5% being singletons. The length of the CDR3 is 14 residues. Germline CDR1 MNHNS, CDR2 SASEGT. Trimming stripped 1 base from V and 1 base from J, with 7 bases between. Sequencing input: whole blood. The sequence was collected from an adult who was a healthcare worker with PCR-confirmed SARS-CoV-2 infection or an uninfected control (not recorded which). The chain combines TRBV6-1 with TRBJ1-1; D ambiguous. CDR3 region: CASSEGGSNTEAFF. As DNA, the CDR3 is TGTGCCAGCAGTGAAGGGGGTTCGAACACTGAAGCTTTCTTT.